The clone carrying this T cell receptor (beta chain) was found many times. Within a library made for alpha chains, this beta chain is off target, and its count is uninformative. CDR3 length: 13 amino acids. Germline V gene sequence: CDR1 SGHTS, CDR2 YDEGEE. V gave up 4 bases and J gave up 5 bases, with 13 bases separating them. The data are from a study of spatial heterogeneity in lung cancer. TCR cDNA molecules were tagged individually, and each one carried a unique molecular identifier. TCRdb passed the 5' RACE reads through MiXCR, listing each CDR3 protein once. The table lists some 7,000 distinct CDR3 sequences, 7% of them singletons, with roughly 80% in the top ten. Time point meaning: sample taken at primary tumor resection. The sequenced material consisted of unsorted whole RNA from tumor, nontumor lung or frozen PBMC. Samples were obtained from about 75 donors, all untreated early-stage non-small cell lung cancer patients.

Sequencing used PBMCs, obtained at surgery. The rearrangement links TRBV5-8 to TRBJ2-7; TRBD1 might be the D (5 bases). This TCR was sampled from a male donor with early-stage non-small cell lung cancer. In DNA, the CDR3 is TGTGCCAGCAGCGTGACAGTTAAGAACGAGCAGTACTTC. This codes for CASSVTVKNEQYF.